The clone carrying this T cell receptor beta chain was detected only once. This sample is part of a study of CD8 T cells in Susac syndrome. The germline gives CDR1 KGHSH, CDR2 LQKENI. CDR3 length equals 15 residues. The V and J ends lost 0 bases and 4 bases, in that order; junction bases with no gene match: 3. With random hexamers, 0.5 to 1 ug RNA was reverse transcribed. TCRdb used MiXCR to reprocess the immunoSEQ multiplex PCR reads, holding one entry per CDR3 protein. The table shows 150,000 to 200,000 distinct CDR3 sequences, with around 94% occurring only once. CD8+ and CD4+ T cells from blood underwent TCR beta sequencing, which was carried out in a high-throughput format. Both CD4+ and CD8+ T cells were negatively isolated, and TEMRA cells underwent FACS enrichment.

V is TRBV18 and J is TRBJ1-1; 9 bases agree with TRBD1. This clonotype originated in a human donor with multiple sclerosis. The material sequenced was CD4+ T cells from PBMCs. The chain's CDR3 is CASSPPGQGGTEAFF. DNA for the CDR3: TGTGCCAGCTCACCACCGGGACAGGGAGGCACTGAAGCTTTCTTT. The full variable domain, its missing parts supplied by reference TRBV18 and TRBJ1-1, is NAGVMQNPRHLVRRRGQEARLRCSPMKGHSHVYWYRQLPEEGLKFMVYLQKENIIDESGMPKERFSAEFPKEGPSILRIQQVVRGDSAAYFCASSPPGQGGTEAFFGQGTRLTVV.